The 14 T cell receptor beta chains below were found in one sample sequenced in a study of regulatory T cells in long-lasting Graves disease. The TCR beta library used iRepertoire HTBI primers with Arm-PCR amplification of CDR3. TCRdb reprocessed the multiplex PCR reads with MiXCR, giving one entry per CDR3 protein. The table shows around 500,000 distinct CDR3 sequences, with around an eighth occurring only once. Time point noted: newly diagnosed GD, antithyroid drugs for less than 3 months. The authors made the TCR library using RNA they extracted from PBMCs. The same data also contributed to another study, on T cells in Graves' hyperthyroidism and ophthalmopathy.

The sample in question was peripheral blood mononuclear cells (PBMCs), obtained at new diagnosis, from a patient treated with antithyroid drugs. Source of these receptors: a man aged 30-40 years with Graves disease.

This chain joins TRBV20-1 and TRBJ2-7; 16 positions match TRBD2. Germline CDR1 and CDR2: DFQATT and SNEGSKA (reference sequence). J was trimmed by 5 bases and V by 5 bases; bases with no gene match: 6. The CDR3 is made up of 15 amino acids. CDR3 amino acids: CSAPGLAGGRHEQYF. For the CDR3, the DNA is TGCAGTGCTCCGGGACTAGCGGGAGGGCGCCACGAGCAGTACTTC.

This chain uses TRBV29-1 with TRBJ1-3, with 7 nucleotides matching TRBD1. Germline loops: CDR1 SQVTM, CDR2 ANQGSEA. Trimming took 4 bases from V and 0 from J; bases not matched to a gene: 3. The CDR3 consists of 14 residues. The CDR3 reads CSVGQGLSGNTIYF. In DNA, the CDR3 is TGCAGCGTTGGACAGGGCCTCTCTGGAAACACCATATATTTT.

This clonotype has at least ten counts. This chain uses TRBV7-2 with TRBJ1-4; perhaps TRBD1 as D (6 bases). Germline lookup yields CDR1 SGHTA and CDR2 FQGNSA. Deletions cut 2 bases from V and 6 bases from J, with 10 bases between. The CDR3 has 14 amino acids. For the CDR3, the DNA is TGTGCCAGCAGCTTAAACAGGGATCATGAAAAACTGTTTTTT. Translation: CASSLNRDHEKLFF.

This clonotype was detected a few times. J is TRBJ2-3 and V is TRBV5-1; 7 positions agree with TRBD2. This CDR3 has 18 residues. Germline V CDR1 and CDR2: SGHRS, YFSETQ. V was pared by 0 bases and J by 1 base, with 11 bases of the junction left unmatched. The CDR3 DNA follows: TGCGCCAGCAGCTTGGTTTCTAGCGGAGCCCTCGGCACAGATACGCAGTATTTT. Encoded protein: CASSLVSSGALGTDTQYF. Variable domain in full (rest from reference TRBV5-1 and TRBJ2-3): KAGVTQTPRYLIKTRGQQVTLSCSPISGHRSVSWYQQTPGQGLQFLFEYFSETQRNKGNFPGRFSGRQFSNSRSEMNVSTLELGDSALYLCASSLVSSGALGTDTQYFGPGTRLTVL.

This clonotype was observed many times. V and J are TRBV5-1 and TRBJ2-2; TRBD1 might be the D (6 bases). V lost 0 bases and J lost 6, with 12 bases in between. Germline V gene sequence: CDR1 SGHRS, CDR2 YFSETQ. This CDR3 comprises 15 residues. For the CDR3, the DNA is TGCGCCAGCAGCTTGGGGGACACCAGCGCCGGGGAGCTGTTTTTT. Encoded protein: CASSLGDTSAGELFF.

In its sample, this clonotype was seen a few times. One base away lies a much larger clone, so this may be a sequencing read error. The chain carries TRBV11-3 and TRBJ1-1; D gene uncertain. Germline-derived CDR1 and CDR2 are SGHNT and YENEEA. With 8 bases removed from V and 3 bases from J, the gap between germline ends came to 13 bases. This CDR3 contains 13 residues. The CDR3 bases are TGTGCCAGCGGCCGAGACCGGGACACTGAAGCTTTCTTT. It translates to CASGRDRDTEAFF.

This clonotype was counted many times. The V call is TRBV27, the J call TRBJ2-7; TRBD1 matches at 11 bases. The CDR3 covers 14 residues. V lost 2 bases and J lost 6; bases outside the gene matches: 3. Germline V CDR1 and CDR2: MNHEY, SMNVEV (reference sequence). CDR3 sequence (DNA): TGTGCCAGCAGTTTAGGGACAGGGGGTTTCGAGCAGTACTTC. Translating it yields CASSLGTGGFEQYF.

This clonotype was seen at least ten times. The V call is TRBV12-5, the J call TRBJ2-3; 7 positions match TRBD2. The CDR3 has 16 amino acids. Germline loops: CDR1 LGHNT, CDR2 FRNRAP. Losses at the gene ends were 2 bases for V and 2 bases for J; bases not matched to a gene: 7. The CDR3 loop reads CASGLLPGLYTDTQYF. The CDR3 DNA is TGTGCTAGTGGTTTGCTCCCGGGACTATACACAGATACGCAGTATTTT. Combining the CDR3 with reference TRBV12-5 and TRBJ2-3 gives the whole variable domain DARVTQTPRHKVTEMGQEVTMRCQPILGHNTVFWYRQTMMQGLELLAYFRNRAPLDDSGMPKDRFSAEMPDATLATLKIQPSEPRDSAVYFCASGLLPGLYTDTQYFGPGTRLTVL.

This clonotype was counted between two and nine times. The rearrangement links TRBV5-8 to TRBJ1-5, with a tentative D call TRBD1 (5 bases). This CDR3 is 17 amino acids long. V was clipped by 7 bases and J by 1 base, with 21 bases between them. Per germline, CDR1 SGHTS and CDR2 YDEGEE. The CDR3 sequence: CASGFSWDRLSNQPQHF. CDR3 DNA: TGTGCCAGCGGATTCTCGTGGGACCGCTTAAGCAATCAGCCCCAGCATTTT.

This clonotype was found a few times. The V and J genes are TRBV19 and TRBJ2-5; a possible D gene is TRBD2 (5 bases). This CDR3 comprises 19 residues. In germline, CDR1 is LNHDA, CDR2 SQIVND (reference sequence). Trimming took off 11 bases at V and 0 bases at J, with 31 bases between the two ends. CDR3 in amino acids: CASPTGPRGSGKYQETQYF. The DNA for the CDR3 is TGTGCCTCCCCAACCGGACCCCGAGGAAGCGGAAAGTACCAAGAGACCCAGTACTTC. The complete variable domain, with remaining parts taken from reference TRBV19 and TRBJ2-5, reads DGGITQSPKYLFRKEGQNVTLSCEQNLNHDAMYWYRQDPGQGLRLIYYSQIVNDFQKGDIAEGYSVSREKKESFPLTVTSAQKNPTAFYLCASPTGPRGSGKYQETQYFGPGTRLLVL.

This clonotype was seen at least ten times. The chain recombines TRBV7-2 with TRBJ2-7; D remains ambiguous. CDR3 length: 13 residues. The germline V and J ends were trimmed by 5 bases and 2 bases, with 10 bases remaining between them. Germline CDR1 and CDR2: SGHTA and FQGNSA. The CDR3 bases are TGTGCCAGCAGCCGGAGCGTGACCTACGAGCAGTACTTC. This translates into CASSRSVTYEQYF.

Remarks on this clonotype: This CDR3 is missing its conserved last phenylalanine or tryptophan, likely due to a read error. V and J are TRBV10-3 and TRBJ2-7, with 8 bases aligning to TRBD2. This CDR3 has 15 residues. V shed 8 bases and J 3 bases; nucleotides not matched to a gene: 12. Germline V CDR1 and CDR2: ENHRY, SYGVKD. The CDR3 loop reads CAIRGGGRAGYEQYL. The CDR3 DNA reads as TGTGCCATCCGGGGGGGCGGCAGGGCCGGCTACGAGCAGTACCTC.

V is TRBV7-8 and J is TRBJ1-2; D gene ambiguous. This CDR3 has 15 residues. The germline V gene has CDR1 SGHVS and CDR2 FQNEAQ. V was shortened by 6 bases and J by 0 bases, with 14 bases between the two germline ends. The CDR3 reads CASSELRRTNYGYTF. CDR3 coding DNA: TGTGCCAGCAGTGAATTGAGGAGAACTAACTATGGCTACACCTTC.

The gene calls are TRBV10-2 and TRBJ2-1; D perhaps matches TRBD1 (5 bases). Looked up from germline, CDR1 is WSHSY and CDR2 is SAAADI. V was cut by 10 bases and J by 3 bases, with 25 bases left in between. This CDR3 has 17 amino acids. CDR3 nucleotides: TGCGCCACCTACGGACCAAATGTTCAAAGGGGCTACAATGAGCAGTTCTTC. Its protein product is CATYGPNVQRGYNEQFF.